This TCR beta chain was documented in a study of blood T cell repertoires in COVID-19. Study summary: Specimens from acute and convalescent COVID-19 originated in the United States, Italy and Spain. The analysed material was cDNA or gDNA that came from T cells, B-cell-depleted T cells, or PBMCs.

Original processing notes: Researchers report that nucleated cell counts were estimated from reference gene primer amplification. Data came from immunoSEQ multiplex PCR; TCRdb stores just in-frame clones and leaves some out. The V and J calls and clone size were taken over from that table, and D and trimming were inferred from the DNA. The sample lists approximately 240,000 clones, 75% to 85% occurring once. Trimming shortened V by 2 bases and J by 0 bases, and 9 bases separated the two germline ends. The CDR3 consists of 15 residues. Germline loops: CDR1 MNHNY, CDR2 SVGAGI (reference sequence). The TCR was taken from a human donor in a cohort sampled during active COVID-19. Sequenced sample: peripheral blood. The chain uses TRBV6-6 and TRBJ2-3; D gene uncertain. The CDR3 DNA reads TGTGCCAGCAGTTACCGAGGATCTAGCACAGATACGCAGTATTTT. Translation gives CASSYRGSSTDTQYF.